This section outlines one TCR beta chain sequence together with its context. Antigen specificity is unknown. This sample was included in a study of CD8 T cells in ankylosing spondylitis. Overall study results and limits: Disease-linked clones had a CD8+ phenotype and relatively low frequency in peripheral blood.

In making TCR beta libraries, quantitative 5'-RACE with molecular barcodes was used. TCRdb independently ran MiXCR on the 5' RACE reads; one entry per CDR3 protein. Here the sample spans about 400,000 distinct CDR3 sequences, 20% being singletons. The CDR3 runs 14 residues. Germline CDR1 is SEHNR and CDR2 is FQNEAQ (reference sequence). Trimming at V came to 5 bases and at J to 5 bases, leaving 5 bases not matched to a gene. The sequence came from a male donor with ankylosing spondylitis or in good health (not recorded which). Sequenced material: blood, either unsorted or a sorted T cell fraction (not recorded which). The rearrangement joins TRBV7-9 to TRBJ2-3, with 9 bases fitting TRBD2. This CDR3 is CASSPRLAVDTQYF. In DNA, the CDR3 is TGTGCCAGCAGCCCCCGACTAGCGGTAGATACGCAGTATTTT. The full variable domain, completed using reference TRBV7-9 and TRBJ2-3, is DTGVSQNPRHKITKRGQNVTFRCDPISEHNRLYWYRQTLGQGPEFLTYFQNEAQLEKSRLLSDRFSAERPKGSFSTLEIQRTEQGDSAMYLCASSPRLAVDTQYFGPGTRLTVL.